The 20 T cell receptor beta chains in this list originate from one sample, sequenced in a study of beta chain features in type 1 diabetes. Every bit of the isolated RNA underwent reverse transcription, so sequencing read expressed TCRB transcripts. Libraries were prepared by immunoSEQ multiplex PCR; TCRdb keeps only in-frame clonotypes and omits some of them. The data show about 620,000 clones, around 15% seen once. Sequenced: naive CD4+ T cells from blood. The source of these receptors is a man between 18 and 29 years old in good health.

Remarks on this clone: The junction differs from germline at one of its ends, possibly a read error. V and J are TRBV7-7 and TRBJ2-1; D is unclear. The CDR3 runs to 16 residues. Per the germline V gene, CDR1 is SSHAT and CDR2 is FNYEAQ (reference sequence). The CDR3 here is CASSLGPPGTMDEQFF. The CDR3 region has the DNA TGTGCTAGCAGCTTAGGGCCCCCAGGTACAATGGATGAGCAGTTCTTC.

This clone was observed a handful of times. The chain has TRBV14 and TRBJ2-7, with 7 bases aligning to TRBD2. Trimming at V came to 3 bases and at J to 6 bases, leaving 17 bases not matched to a gene. There are 17 residues in the CDR3. Germline V gene data show CDR1 as SGHDN and CDR2 as FVKESK. Written as DNA, the CDR3 is TGTGCCAGCAGCCACTCCCCTTCGTTGGCGGGAGAGCGCGAGCAGTACTTC. This translates into CASSHSPSLAGEREQYF.

V and J are TRBV5-4 and TRBJ2-3, with D unresolved. V was clipped by 0 bases and J by 2 bases, with 10 bases between them. Per the germline V gene, CDR1 is SGHNT and CDR2 is YYREEE (reference sequence). The CDR3 length is 15 residues. CDR3 sequence reads: CASSLGGRNTDTQYF. Here the CDR3 DNA reads TGTGCCAGCAGCTTGGGCGGCAGGAACACAGATACGCAGTATTTT.

Only a few counts were recorded for this clone. The chain combines TRBV15 with TRBJ2-6; no firm D call. V was clipped by 0 bases and J by 0 bases, with 12 bases between them. CDR1 LNHNV and CDR2 YYDKDF come from the germline V gene (reference sequence). The CDR3 consists of 18 residues. The chain's CDR3 is CATSRDSGFGSGANVLTF. In DNA form, the CDR3 reads TGTGCCACCAGCAGAGACTCTGGGTTTGGCTCTGGGGCCAACGTCCTGACTTTC.

This clone was counted between two and nine times. V is TRBV19 and J is TRBJ1-5, with unresolved D. CDR3 length equals 14 residues. V lost 7 bases to trimming and J lost 0 bases, with 10 bases between them. The germline CDR1 and CDR2 sequences are LNHDA and SQIVND (reference sequence). The DNA of the CDR3 is TGTGCCAGTAAGACGAGTTATAGCAATCAGCCCCAGCATTTT. As protein: CASKTSYSNQPQHF.

The chain combines TRBV5-4 with TRBJ2-5, with D perhaps matching TRBD2 (6 bases). The length of the CDR3 is 15 residues. The V end was cut by 0 bases, the J end by 1 base, with 10 bases between. Per the germline V gene, CDR1 is SGHNT and CDR2 is YYREEE (reference sequence). This chain's CDR3 is CASSLARGPQETQYF. Here the CDR3 DNA reads TGTGCCAGCAGCTTGGCGCGGGGCCCCCAAGAGACCCAGTACTTC.

Concerning this clone itself: Other DNA sequences within the sample encode an identical CDR3. The V gene is TRBV9, the J gene TRBJ2-7, with 11 bases aligning to TRBD2. Germline V gene data show CDR1 as SGDLS and CDR2 as YYNGEE. V lost 1 base, J lost 3 bases, and 0 bases stayed unmatched. CDR3 size: 14 residues. CDR3 protein: CASSVTSGGYEQYF. DNA for the CDR3: TGTGCCAGCAGCGTAACTAGCGGGGGCTACGAGCAGTACTTC.

CDR3: CASSLAGAPGEQYF. CDR3 in DNA: TGTGCCAGCAGCTTGGCGGGAGCCCCGGGGGAGCAGTACTTC. The V and J genes are TRBV5-4 and TRBJ2-7; TRBD2 might be the D (6 bases). V was pared by 0 bases and J by 7 bases, with 14 bases between. CDR1 SGHNT and CDR2 YYREEE come from the germline V gene (reference sequence). The CDR3 consists of 14 residues.

This clone was detected a few times. The J gene is TRBJ2-1, the V gene TRBV5-5; 9 bases match TRBD1. CDR1 and CDR2 (germline): SGHKS, YYEKEE (reference sequence). The CDR3 consists of 16 residues. V trimming: 4 bases; J trimming: 0 bases; junction bases outside the gene matches: 5. The CDR3 spells CASSTKTGGSYNEQFF. CDR3 nucleotides: TGTGCCAGCAGCACAAAGACAGGGGGCTCCTACAATGAGCAGTTCTTC.

The chain carries TRBV27 and TRBJ1-4; 8 bases are shared with TRBD1. Losses at the gene ends were 10 bases for V and 8 bases for J; bases not matched to a gene: 6. The CDR3 sequence is 12 residues long. Germline V CDR1 and CDR2: MNHEY, SMNVEV (reference sequence). CDR3 coding DNA: TGTGCCACCCGACAGGGGAACGAAAAACTGTTTTTT. It encodes CATRQGNEKLFF. Full variable domain (remainder filled in from reference TRBV27 and TRBJ1-4): EAQVTQNPRYLITVTGKKLTVTCSQNMNHEYMSWYRQDPGLGLRQIYYSMNVEVTDKGDVPEGYKVSRKEKRNFPLILESPSPNQTSLYFCATRQGNEKLFFGSGTQLSVL.

Worth noting for this clone: The same CDR3 arises from other DNA sequences in this sample as well. The V gene is TRBV4-1, the J gene TRBJ1-3; D is unclear. The germline V gene encodes CDR1 MGHRA and CDR2 YSYEKL. CDR3 length: 14 amino acids. The V end lost 4 bases, the J end lost 0 bases, and 7 bases lay between the germline ends. The CDR3 region is CASSRTSSGNTIYF. The CDR3 region has the DNA TGCGCCAGCAGCCGAACCAGCTCTGGAAACACCATATATTTT.

V gene TRBV9 combines with J gene TRBJ2-5; 7 bases match TRBD1. This CDR3 spans 13 amino acids. CDR1 is SGDLS and CDR2 is YYNGEE in the germline V gene. The ends lost 5 bases at V and 1 base at J; junction bases unmatched: 2. The CDR3: CASSGTVQETQYF. CDR3 nucleotides: TGTGCCAGCAGTGGGACAGTCCAAGAGACCCAGTACTTC.

The chain employs TRBV4-2 and TRBJ1-1; TRBD1 aligns across 9 bases. Germline V gives CDR1 LGHNA, CDR2 YNFKEQ. The CDR3 is made up of 14 amino acids. The junction had 2 bases not matched to a gene; V was cut back by 4 bases and J by 2 bases. The CDR3 loop reads CASSRGQGNTEAFF. The CDR3 DNA reads as TGTGCCAGCAGCCGGGGACAGGGAAACACTGAAGCTTTCTTT.

This clone was seen more than once but under ten times. The rearrangement links TRBV2 to TRBJ2-5; 11 bases are shared with TRBD2. Trimming took 5 bases from V and 9 from J; bases not matched to a gene: 11. This CDR3 has 15 residues. Germline loops: CDR1 SNHLY, CDR2 FYNNEI. CDR3 protein: CASSKGGTSGEAQYF. In DNA, the CDR3 is TGTGCCAGCAGTAAGGGGGGGACTAGCGGTGAGGCCCAGTACTTC.

V usage is TRBV25-1 and J usage is TRBJ1-2, with TRBD1 as a possible D gene (6 bases). V lost 6 bases and J lost 8, with 16 bases in between. CDR1 is MGHDK and CDR2 is SYGVNS in the germline V gene. This CDR3 comprises 13 residues. CDR3 sequence (DNA): TGTGCCAGCAGGGGGGCGGGAAAGGAAGGCTACACCTTC. The encoded protein is CASRGAGKEGYTF.

This sequence joins TRBV29-1 and TRBJ2-3; D gene unclear. Germline CDR1 and CDR2: SQVTM and ANQGSEA. The CDR3 loop spans 12 amino acids. The V end lost 4 bases, the J end lost 6 bases, and 11 bases lay between the germline ends. The CDR3 nucleotides are TGCAGCGTTGGGGTTTTGCGTGATACGCAGTATTTT. It codes for CSVGVLRDTQYF.

The chain uses TRBV19 and TRBJ1-2; D might be TRBD1 (6 bases). Germline CDR1 LNHDA, CDR2 SQIVND (reference sequence). Trimming stripped 7 bases from V and 4 bases from J, with 13 bases between. This CDR3 spans 13 amino acids. This CDR3 is CASTGTGRYGYTF. The CDR3 coding sequence is TGTGCCAGTACCGGTACAGGGCGCTATGGCTACACCTTC.

The V gene is TRBV4-3, the J gene TRBJ2-1; 7 nucleotides match TRBD1. The germline CDR1 and CDR2 sequences are LGHNA and YSLEER. The CDR3 covers 13 residues. V lost 2 bases, J lost 6 bases, and 1 base stayed unmatched. CDR3 nucleotide sequence: TGCGCCAGCAGCCAACACAGGGGCAATGAGCAGTTCTTC. Its protein product is CASSQHRGNEQFF.

This chain joins TRBV4-2 and TRBJ1-2; D is undetermined. The CDR3 is 16 residues long. The V end was cut by 4 bases, the J end by 3 bases, with 18 bases between. Germline CDR1 LGHNA, CDR2 YNFKEQ. The CDR3 loop is CASSLAPGETHYGYTF. CDR3 coding DNA: TGTGCCAGCAGCCTAGCCCCAGGAGAGACTCACTATGGCTACACCTTC.

The gene calls are TRBV10-3 and TRBJ2-7; D gene uncertain. Between the trimmed V and J ends, which lost 0 bases and 0 bases, there was a span of 3 bases. Germline V gives CDR1 ENHRY, CDR2 SYGVKD. CDR3 length equals 13 residues. The DNA for the CDR3 is TGTGCCATCAGTGAGTCAAACTCCTACGAGCAGTACTTC. The encoded protein is CAISESNSYEQYF.